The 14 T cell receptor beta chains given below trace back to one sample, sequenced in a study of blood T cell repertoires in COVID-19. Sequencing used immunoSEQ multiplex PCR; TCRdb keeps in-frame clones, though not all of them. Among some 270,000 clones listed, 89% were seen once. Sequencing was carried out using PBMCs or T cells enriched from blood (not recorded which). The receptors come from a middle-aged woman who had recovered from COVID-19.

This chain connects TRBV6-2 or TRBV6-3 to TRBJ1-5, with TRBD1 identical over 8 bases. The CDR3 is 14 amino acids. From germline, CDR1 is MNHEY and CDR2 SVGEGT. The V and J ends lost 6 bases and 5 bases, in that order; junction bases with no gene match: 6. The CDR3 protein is CASRPGQGYQPQHF. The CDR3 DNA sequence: TGTGCCAGCAGACCTGGACAGGGTTATCAGCCCCAGCATTTT.

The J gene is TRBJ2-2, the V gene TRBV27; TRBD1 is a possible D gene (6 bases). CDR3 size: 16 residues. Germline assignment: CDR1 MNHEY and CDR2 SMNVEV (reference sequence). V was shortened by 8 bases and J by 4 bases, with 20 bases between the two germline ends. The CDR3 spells CASARTDRSGTGELFF. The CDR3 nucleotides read TGTGCCAGCGCAAGGACAGATCGGTCGGGCACCGGGGAGCTGTTTTTT.

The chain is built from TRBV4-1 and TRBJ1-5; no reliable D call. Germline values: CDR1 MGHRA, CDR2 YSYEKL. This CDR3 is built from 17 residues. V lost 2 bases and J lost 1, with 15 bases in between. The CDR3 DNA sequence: TGCGCCAGCAGCCAATCTCAGGTAGCGGCAAGCAATCAGCCCCAGCATTTT. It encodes CASSQSQVAASNQPQHF.

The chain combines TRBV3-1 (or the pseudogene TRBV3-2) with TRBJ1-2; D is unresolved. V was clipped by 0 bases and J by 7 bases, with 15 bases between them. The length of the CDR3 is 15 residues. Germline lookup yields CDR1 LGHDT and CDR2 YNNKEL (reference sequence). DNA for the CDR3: TGTGCCAGCAGCCAAGATATGGCCTTCTCCGTTGGCTACACCTTC. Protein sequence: CASSQDMAFSVGYTF.

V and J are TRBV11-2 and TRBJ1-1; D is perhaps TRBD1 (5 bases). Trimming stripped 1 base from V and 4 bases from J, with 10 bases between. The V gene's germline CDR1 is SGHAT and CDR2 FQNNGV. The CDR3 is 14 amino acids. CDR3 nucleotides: TGTGCCAGCAGCTTAGTGGCAGGGCGCACTGAAGCTTTCTTT. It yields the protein CASSLVAGRTEAFF.

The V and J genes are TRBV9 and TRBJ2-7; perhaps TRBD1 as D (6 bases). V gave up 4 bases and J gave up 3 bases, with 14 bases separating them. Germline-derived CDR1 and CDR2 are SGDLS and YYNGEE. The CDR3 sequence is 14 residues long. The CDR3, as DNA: TGTGCCAGCAGCCCGGGACAAGCCGGCTACGAGCAGTACTTC. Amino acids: CASSPGQAGYEQYF. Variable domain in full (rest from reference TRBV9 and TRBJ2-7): DSGVTQTPKHLITATGQRVTLRCSPRSGDLSVYWYQQSLDQGLQFLIQYYNGEERAKGNILERFSAQQFPDLHSELNLSSLELGDSALYFCASSPGQAGYEQYFGPGTRLTVT.

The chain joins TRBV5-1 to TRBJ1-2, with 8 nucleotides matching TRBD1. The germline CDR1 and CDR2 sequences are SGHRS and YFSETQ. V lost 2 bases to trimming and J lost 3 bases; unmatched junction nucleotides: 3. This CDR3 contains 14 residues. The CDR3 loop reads CASSFTGGDYGYTF. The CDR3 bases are TGCGCCAGCAGCTTTACAGGGGGAGACTATGGCTACACCTTC.

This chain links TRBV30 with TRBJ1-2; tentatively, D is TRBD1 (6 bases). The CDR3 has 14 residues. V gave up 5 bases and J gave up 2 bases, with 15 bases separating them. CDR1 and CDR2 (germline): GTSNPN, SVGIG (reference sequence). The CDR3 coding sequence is TGTGCCTGGTTTCCTTTACAGGGAAACTATGGCTACACCTTC. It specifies CAWFPLQGNYGYTF.

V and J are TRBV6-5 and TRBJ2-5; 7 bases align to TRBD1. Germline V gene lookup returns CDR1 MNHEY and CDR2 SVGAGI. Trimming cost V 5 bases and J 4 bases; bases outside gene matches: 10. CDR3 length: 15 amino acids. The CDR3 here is CASSLTGASGETQYF. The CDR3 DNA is TGTGCCAGCAGTCTCACAGGGGCATCTGGAGAGACCCAGTACTTC.

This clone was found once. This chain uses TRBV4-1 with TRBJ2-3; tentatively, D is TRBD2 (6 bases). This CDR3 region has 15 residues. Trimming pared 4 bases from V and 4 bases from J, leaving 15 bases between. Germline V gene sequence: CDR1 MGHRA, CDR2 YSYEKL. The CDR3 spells CASSPGAGSADTQYF. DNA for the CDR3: TGCGCCAGCAGCCCTGGGGCGGGGAGCGCAGATACGCAGTATTTT.

DNA for the CDR3: TGTGCCAGCAGGCGCGCCACAGGGATTCGGGAGACCCAGTACTTC. Protein product: CASRRATGIRETQYF. The chain joins TRBV2 to TRBJ2-5; maybe TRBD1 (6 bases). With 6 bases removed from V and 5 bases from J, the gap between germline ends came to 19 bases. Germline assignment: CDR1 SNHLY and CDR2 FYNNEI. The CDR3 has 15 amino acids.

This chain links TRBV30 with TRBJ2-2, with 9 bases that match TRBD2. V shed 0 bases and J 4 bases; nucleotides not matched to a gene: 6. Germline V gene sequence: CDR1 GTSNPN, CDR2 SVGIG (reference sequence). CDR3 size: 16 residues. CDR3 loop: CAWSVWSGRFTGELFF. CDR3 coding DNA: TGTGCCTGGAGTGTGTGGAGCGGGAGGTTCACCGGGGAGCTGTTTTTT.

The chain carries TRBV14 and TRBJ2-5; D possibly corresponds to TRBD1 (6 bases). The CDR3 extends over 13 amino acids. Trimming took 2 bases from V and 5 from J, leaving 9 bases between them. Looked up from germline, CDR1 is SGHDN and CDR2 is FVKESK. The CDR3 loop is CASSQQGSETQYF. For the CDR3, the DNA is TGTGCCAGCAGCCAACAGGGGTCGGAGACCCAGTACTTC.

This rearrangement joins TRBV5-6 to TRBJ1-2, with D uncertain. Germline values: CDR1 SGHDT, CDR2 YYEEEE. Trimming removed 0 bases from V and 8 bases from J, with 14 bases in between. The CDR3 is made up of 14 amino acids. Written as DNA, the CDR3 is TGTGCCAGCAGCTTGGGAGGATCCCAAAGGGGCTACACCTTC. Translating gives CASSLGGSQRGYTF.